This T cell receptor (beta chain) derives from a study of blood T cell repertoires in COVID-19. Overall study context: Samples representing acute and convalescent COVID-19 were sourced from the United States, Italy and Spain.

The CDR3 covers 13 residues. Trimming removed 5 bases at V and 7 bases at J, with 14 bases between. Germline-derived CDR1 and CDR2 are KGHSH and LQKENI. Enrollees, about 18 to 89 years old, lived in 24 US areas. Participants were placed into cohorts based on the clinical history they reported. Cohort 3 recovered donors had two negative PCRs, clearance, or symptom resolution. Assay: immunoSEQ multiplex PCR; the TCRdb copy retains only in-frame clones and omits some. The data hold around 450,000 clones, with around 90% observed a single time. Specimen: PBMCs or T cells enriched from blood (not recorded which). V gene TRBV18 combines with J gene TRBJ1-1; D is perhaps TRBD1 (6 bases). This receptor was identified in a woman aged 18-29 years who had recovered from COVID-19. The CDR3: CASSNRERGEAFF. Here the CDR3 DNA reads TGTGCCAGCTCAAACAGGGAAAGGGGTGAAGCTTTCTTT.